Each of the 24 T cell receptor beta chains below was sequenced from the same sample in a study of OX40 agonist ivuxolimab in advanced cancers. Data came from immunoSEQ multiplex PCR; TCRdb stores just in-frame clones and leaves some out. This sample has tens of thousands of clones, with about nine tenths found just once. The sequencing used CD4+ or CD8+ T cells sorted from blood, collected in a trial of the OX40 agonist ivuxolimab. The receptors were gathered from an adult with an advanced solid tumor such as melanoma, head and neck, liver or kidney cancer.

The rearrangement links TRBV28 to TRBJ1-1; the match to TRBD1 covers 7 bases. CDR1 and CDR2 from the germline V gene are MDHEN and SYDVKM. This CDR3 contains 17 residues. J was trimmed by 1 base and V by 3 bases; bases with no gene match: 11. The DNA of the CDR3 is TGTGCCAGCAGTTTTCCTTTCGACGGGACAGAGAACACTGAAGCTTTCTTT. It yields the protein CASSFPFDGTENTEAFF.

J is TRBJ1-2 and V is TRBV6-5; a weak D match, TRBD1 (5 bases). Germline V lookup: CDR1 MNHEY, CDR2 SVGAGI. The CDR3 runs 16 residues. Trimming took 0 bases from V and 0 from J, leaving 11 bases between them. CDR3 in DNA: TGTGCCAGCAGTTACTCTGGGACTCAAGCTAACTATGGCTACACCTTC. Protein product: CASSYSGTQANYGYTF.

This clone was counted a single time. This CDR3 is CASSPDKRVNSPLHF. For the CDR3, the DNA is TGTGCCAGCAGTCCGGACAAGCGCGTTAATTCACCCCTCCACTTT. The J gene is TRBJ1-6, the V gene TRBV2, with D perhaps matching TRBD1 (5 bases). Trimming pared 5 bases from V and 6 bases from J, leaving 14 bases between. This CDR3 spans 15 amino acids. Germline V gene sequence: CDR1 SNHLY, CDR2 FYNNEI.

The V and J genes are TRBV10-1 and TRBJ2-1; TRBD2 agrees at 14 bases. The CDR3 has 18 amino acids. Germline CDR1 and CDR2: WNHNN and SYGVQD (reference sequence). V lost 2 bases and J lost 8; bases outside the gene matches: 11. The DNA of the CDR3 is TGCGCCAGCAGTGAGACGGGACTAGCGGGGGAATGGGCTCATGAGCAGTTCTTC. Its translation is CASSETGLAGEWAHEQFF.

This clone was recorded a few times. This chain links TRBV19 with TRBJ1-5; the D gene is possibly TRBD1 (6 bases). Trimming shortened V by 3 bases and J by 4 bases, and 10 bases separated the two germline ends. This CDR3 contains 14 residues. Germline V lookup: CDR1 LNHDA, CDR2 SQIVND (reference sequence). This chain's CDR3 is CASSIRDTNQPQHF. The CDR3 DNA reads TGTGCCAGTAGTATCCGGGACACTAATCAGCCCCAGCATTTT.

The chain is built from TRBV5-1 and TRBJ2-1, with D possibly TRBD2 on 6 matching bases. The CDR3 contains 15 residues. The ends were cut back, 7 bases at V and 0 bases at J, with 14 bases in the middle. The V gene's germline CDR1 is SGHRS and CDR2 YFSETQ. The CDR3 sequence: CASAKEGSSYNEQFF. In DNA form, the CDR3 reads TGCGCCAGCGCTAAGGAGGGGAGCTCCTACAATGAGCAGTTCTTC.

The chain employs TRBV6-1 and TRBJ2-7, with unresolved D. The CDR3 is 10 residues long. With 10 bases removed from V and 2 bases from J, the gap between germline ends came to 6 bases. CDR1 is MNHNS and CDR2 is SASEGT in the germline V gene. Written as DNA, the CDR3 is TGTGCCACCCTAACCTACGAGCAGTACTTC. Protein sequence: CATLTYEQYF.

The rearrangement links TRBV7-2 to TRBJ2-7; perhaps TRBD2 as D (6 bases). Per germline, CDR1 SGHTA and CDR2 FQGNSA. V was shortened by 5 bases and J by 4 bases, with 9 bases between the two germline ends. CDR3 length equals 12 residues. Here the CDR3 reads CASSIGGYEQYF. The CDR3 DNA reads as TGTGCCAGCAGCATCGGGGGTTACGAGCAGTACTTC.

The rearrangement uses TRBV28 and TRBJ2-7; maybe TRBD1 (6 bases). V was cut by 4 bases and J by 1 base, with 11 bases left in between. Germline V gene data show CDR1 as MDHEN and CDR2 as SYDVKM. The length of the CDR3 is 14 residues. DNA of the CDR3: TGTGCCAGCAGTTCTCGACAGGTATCCTACGAGCAGTACGTC. This sequence encodes CASSSRQVSYEQYV.

The chain recombines TRBV4-2 with TRBJ2-2, with a weak D call TRBD2 (5 bases). The germline gives CDR1 LGHNA, CDR2 YNFKEQ. The CDR3 is 19 amino acids. Trimming removed 3 bases from V and 5 bases from J, with 25 bases in between. This chain's CDR3 is CASSHLRWRTPLLTGELFF. The CDR3 DNA reads TGTGCCAGCAGCCACTTAAGATGGAGGACTCCCCTGCTTACCGGGGAGCTGTTTTTT.

The chain links TRBV6-6 to TRBJ2-2; D uncertain. The CDR3 is 16 amino acids. V lost 7 bases and J lost 3, with 18 bases in between. Germline-derived CDR1 and CDR2 are MNHNY and SVGAGI (reference sequence). CDR3 DNA: TGTGCCAGCACTCCTAAGACCTGGTGGGACACCGGGGAGCTGTTTTTT. The encoded protein is CASTPKTWWDTGELFF.

This rearrangement joins TRBV7-9 to TRBJ2-5, with 7 bases aligning to TRBD2. J gave up 4 bases and V 7 bases, and 18 bases lay outside the gene matches. Germline V gene data show CDR1 as SEHNR and CDR2 as FQNEAQ (reference sequence). This CDR3 comprises 17 residues. CDR3 amino acids: CASTYVAGIRGGETQYF. DNA of the CDR3: TGTGCCAGCACCTACGTAGCGGGTATTCGAGGTGGAGAGACCCAGTACTTC.

The CDR3 loop reads CASSEPTGGIKDTQYF. CDR3 bases: TGTGCCAGCAGCGAACCGACAGGGGGCATTAAAGATACGCAGTATTTT. V and J are TRBV5-5 and TRBJ2-3; TRBD1 matches at 10 bases. V lost 4 bases and J lost 5; bases outside the gene matches: 10. From germline, CDR1 is SGHKS and CDR2 YYEKEE (reference sequence). This CDR3 has 16 residues.

The chain recombines TRBV19 with TRBJ2-2; 12 bases agree with TRBD1. The CDR3 is made up of 16 amino acids. The V and J ends lost 7 bases and 5 bases, in that order; junction bases with no gene match: 8. The germline V gene encodes CDR1 LNHDA and CDR2 SQIVND (reference sequence). The CDR3 region has the DNA TGTGCCAGTATCCCTCGGGGACAGGGGGCGACCGGGGAGCTGTTTTTT. Translating it yields CASIPRGQGATGELFF.

This sequence joins TRBV6-4 and TRBJ2-7, with no clear D. V lost 2 bases, J lost 5 bases, and 13 bases lay in between. CDR1 is MRHNA, CDR2 SNTAGT, per germline. CDR3 length: 14 amino acids. The CDR3 nucleotides are TGTGCCAGCAGTGACGGTGAGGATTTCGACGAGCAGTACGTC. Protein sequence: CASSDGEDFDEQYV.

The V call is TRBV30, the J call TRBJ2-7; D perhaps matches TRBD1 (5 bases). The length of the CDR3 is 14 residues. V shed 0 bases and J shed 4 bases, with 13 bases lying between them. Germline assignment: CDR1 GTSNPN and CDR2 SVGIG (reference sequence). The CDR3 spells CAWSVDTQGYEQYF. DNA of the CDR3: TGTGCCTGGAGTGTTGACACCCAGGGATACGAGCAGTACTTC.

V gene TRBV7-9 combines with J gene TRBJ2-1; TRBD2 aligns across 10 bases. V trimming: 5 bases; J trimming: 4 bases; junction bases outside the gene matches: 5. The CDR3 runs 15 residues. The germline gives CDR1 SEHNR, CDR2 FQNEAQ (reference sequence). In DNA form, the CDR3 reads TGTGCCAGCAGCCTTTCTAGCGGGGGATACAATGAGCAGTTCTTC. This translates into CASSLSSGGYNEQFF.

This chain links TRBV19 with TRBJ1-1, with a tentative D call TRBD1 (6 bases). The CDR3 is 12 amino acids. Trimming pared 6 bases from V and 1 base from J, leaving 6 bases between. Germline loops: CDR1 LNHDA, CDR2 SQIVND (reference sequence). The CDR3 spells CASRTGNTEAFF. CDR3 in DNA: TGTGCCAGTAGGACAGGGAACACTGAAGCTTTCTTT.

V gene TRBV7-2 combines with J gene TRBJ1-5; 7 positions match TRBD1. V trimming: 3 bases; J trimming: 2 bases; junction bases outside the gene matches: 10. Germline loops: CDR1 SGHTA, CDR2 FQGNSA. The CDR3 spans 17 residues. The CDR3 is CASSFMQGGSGNQPQHF. Written as DNA, the CDR3 is TGTGCCAGCAGCTTCATGCAGGGGGGAAGTGGCAATCAGCCCCAGCATTTT.

The J gene is TRBJ1-4, the V gene TRBV29-1; TRBD1 is a possible D gene (6 bases). CDR1 and CDR2 (germline): SQVTM, ANQGSEA. Trimming cost V 6 bases and J 6 bases, with 20 bases left between them. CDR3 length: 15 residues. CDR3 in DNA: TGCAGCGTAGAGGGCGCCGGGACACCTGATGAAAAACTGTTTTTT. Its protein is CSVEGAGTPDEKLFF. The variable domain in full, completed from reference TRBV29-1 and TRBJ1-4, reads SAVISQKPSRDICQRGTSLTIQCQVDSQVTMMFWYRQQPGQSLTLIATANQGSEATYESGFVIDKFPISRPNLTFSTLTVSNMSPEDSSIYLCSVEGAGTPDEKLFFGSGTQLSVL.

On this clone: The identical CDR3 is also encoded by other nucleotide sequences in the sample. This chain connects TRBV28 to TRBJ1-1; D not resolved. V lost 1 base to trimming and J lost 1 base, with 4 bases between them. Germline CDR1 is MDHEN and CDR2 is SYDVKM. The CDR3 has 13 amino acids. The CDR3 region has the DNA TGTGCCAGCAGTTTATCGGAGAACACTGAAGCTTTCTTT. Its translation: CASSLSENTEAFF.

This clone was detected once. This chain links TRBV9 with TRBJ2-7; D is tentatively TRBD1 or TRBD2 (5 bases each). V lost 4 bases and J lost 6, with 14 bases in between. Per germline, CDR1 SGDLS and CDR2 YYNGEE. The CDR3 covers 13 residues. In DNA, the CDR3 is TGTGCCAGCAGCCCTACGTTGGGGGTCGAGCAGTACTTC. The encoded protein is CASSPTLGVEQYF.

The chain uses TRBV11-2 and TRBJ1-1, with D tentatively TRBD1 (5 bases). Germline assignment: CDR1 SGHAT and CDR2 FQNNGV. The CDR3 consists of 12 residues. V gave up 4 bases and J gave up 10 bases, with 13 bases separating them. The CDR3 coding sequence is TGTGCCAGCAGCTATAACCCAGGGAGAGCTTTCTTT. Translation: CASSYNPGRAFF.

This clone has only a few counts. The chain couples TRBV27 to TRBJ2-7; D is possibly TRBD2 (6 bases). This CDR3 has 15 residues. The germline V gene has CDR1 MNHEY and CDR2 SMNVEV (reference sequence). V lost 5 bases and J 2 bases, leaving 16 bases between the germline ends. The CDR3 loop is CASSPLAAGTYEQYF. The CDR3 DNA is TGTGCCAGCAGTCCGCTTGCCGCGGGGACCTACGAGCAGTACTTC.